This T cell receptor beta chain derives from a study of glioma-infiltrating T cells. Regarding the study as a whole: Non-neoplastic patients had below-expected tissue-blood divergence, while all gliomas exceeded expectation.

This clonotype was detected once. Its matching antigen is unknown. The CDR3 sequence is 14 residues long. From germline, CDR1 is SEHNR and CDR2 FQNEAQ (reference sequence). V lost 5 bases and J 4 bases, leaving 12 bases between the germline ends. The iRepertoire nested amplicon-rescue multiplex PCR amplified TCR alpha and beta CDR3s from RNA. From the multiplex PCR reads, TCRdb called clonotypes with MiXCR, one entry per CDR3 protein. This table holds about 130,000 distinct CDR3 sequences, around 25% found once. Source material: glioma tissue, nonneoplastic brain tissue, or PBMCs (not recorded which). The sequence derives from a human donor with low-grade glioma or glioblastoma, undergoing nonglioma brain surgery, or in good health (not recorded which). This chain links TRBV7-9 with TRBJ1-5; TRBD1 might be the D (6 bases). CDR3 in amino acids: CASSPGHLNQPQHF. The CDR3, as DNA: TGTGCCAGCAGCCCGGGACACCTAAATCAGCCCCAGCATTTT. Full variable domain (missing parts from reference TRBV7-9 and TRBJ1-5): DTGVSQNPRHKITKRGQNVTFRCDPISEHNRLYWYRQTLGQGPEFLTYFQNEAQLEKSRLLSDRFSAERPKGSFSTLEIQRTEQGDSAMYLCASSPGHLNQPQHFGDGTRLSIL.